Below are 10 T cell receptor beta chains sequenced from a single sample in a study of CD8 T cells in Susac syndrome. The authors reverse transcribed roughly 0.5 to 1 ug RNA with random hexamers. TCRdb ran MiXCR on the immunoSEQ multiplex PCR reads and lists one entry per CDR3 protein. The profile shows roughly 200,000 distinct CDR3 sequences, under 95% of them singletons. The sample taken for sequencing was CD4+ T cells from PBMCs. Source of these receptors: a human donor with Susac syndrome.

The chain carries TRBV7-9 and TRBJ2-3; D is ambiguous. The CDR3 consists of 12 residues. V lost 3 bases and J 5 bases, leaving 6 bases between the germline ends. Germline V gene sequence: CDR1 SEHNR, CDR2 FQNEAQ (reference sequence). The CDR3 is CASSFGKDTQYF. The CDR3 region has the DNA TGTGCCAGCAGCTTCGGTAAAGATACGCAGTATTTT.

The rearrangement links TRBV7-2 to TRBJ1-5; 7 nucleotides line up with TRBD1. Germline V lookup: CDR1 SGHTA, CDR2 FQGNSA. The V gene end was trimmed by 5 bases and the J gene end by 4 bases; junction bases not matched to a gene: 8. The CDR3 is made up of 15 amino acids. The CDR3 DNA follows: TGTGCCAGCAGCGCCTTGACAGGGTCTAATCAGCCCCAGCATTTT. Amino acid sequence: CASSALTGSNQPQHF.

The chain recombines TRBV30 with TRBJ1-6; D perhaps matches TRBD1 (6 bases). CDR1 is GTSNPN and CDR2 is SVGIG in the germline V gene (reference sequence). The CDR3 runs 14 residues. With 0 bases removed from V and 8 bases from J, the gap between germline ends came to 11 bases. CDR3 loop: CAWSVQGSHSPLHF. The CDR3 DNA reads TGTGCCTGGAGTGTACAGGGTTCGCATTCACCCCTCCACTTT.

The chain recombines TRBV15 with TRBJ1-2; D not certain. The CDR3 extends over 15 amino acids. The V and J ends lost 4 bases and 8 bases respectively, with 20 bases between them. Germline lookup yields CDR1 LNHNV and CDR2 YYDKDF (reference sequence). CDR3 amino acids: CATSNLRSGWEGYTF. The CDR3 DNA reads as TGTGCCACCAGCAATTTGAGATCTGGGTGGGAAGGCTACACCTTC.

The genes are TRBV5-1 and TRBJ1-1, with a weak D call TRBD1 (5 bases). There are 13 residues in the CDR3. Germline CDR1 SGHRS, CDR2 YFSETQ. V was trimmed by 4 bases and J by 5 bases, leaving 12 bases between them. The CDR3 here is CASSRKGETEAFF. CDR3 nucleotide sequence: TGCGCCAGCAGCCGGAAAGGGGAGACTGAAGCTTTCTTT.

V is TRBV29-1 and J is TRBJ2-3; possible D gene TRBD2, 5 bases. CDR1 and CDR2 (germline): SQVTM, ANQGSEA. V was cut by 7 bases and J by 2 bases, with 13 bases left in between. The CDR3 is made up of 13 amino acids. The CDR3 DNA follows: TGCAGCGGGACGGACTCTTACACAGATACGCAGTATTTT. This sequence encodes CSGTDSYTDTQYF.

V and J are TRBV7-2 and TRBJ2-1; 11 positions agree with TRBD2. In germline, CDR1 is SGHTA, CDR2 FQGNSA. CDR3 length equals 15 residues. The V and J ends lost 1 base and 7 bases, in that order; junction bases with no gene match: 3. DNA for the CDR3: TGTGCCAGCAGCTTAGTTAGCGGGGGGGGAAATGAGCAGTTCTTC. Its protein product is CASSLVSGGGNEQFF.

The gene calls are TRBV12-3 or TRBV12-4 and TRBJ1-4, with TRBD1 as a possible D gene (5 bases). CDR3 size: 16 residues. Trimming shortened V by 2 bases and J by 2 bases, and 12 bases separated the two germline ends. This CDR3 reads CASSLWAGGTNEKLFF. CDR3 DNA: TGTGCCAGCAGTTTATGGGCTGGGGGGACTAATGAAAAACTGTTTTTT.

This chain joins TRBV3-1 and TRBJ1-1; D is uncertain. Germline V CDR1 and CDR2: LGHDT, YNNKEL (reference sequence). The CDR3 loop spans 16 amino acids. The germline V and J ends were trimmed by 7 bases and 6 bases, with 24 bases remaining between them. The CDR3 sequence is CASIPLGRVFTAEAFF. DNA of the CDR3: TGTGCCAGCATCCCCCTCGGGCGGGTGTTTACCGCTGAAGCTTTCTTT.

V is TRBV9 and J is TRBJ1-2; D ambiguous. Germline CDR1 reads SGDLS; CDR2 reads YYNGEE. The CDR3 consists of 14 residues. The ends were cut back, 0 bases at V and 4 bases at J, with 10 bases in the middle. CDR3 DNA sequence: TGTGCCAGCAGCGTAGGGCTGGCCAGCTATGGCTACACCTTC. Translating it yields CASSVGLASYGYTF.